Shown below are 10 T cell receptor beta chains from a single sample sequenced in a study of blood T cell repertoires in COVID-19. Using immunoSEQ multiplex PCR, the repertoire was profiled, and TCRdb retains in-frame clones only, with some absent. In the table there are more than 100,000 clones, about four fifths of which are singletons. Material for sequencing was peripheral blood. The origin of the receptors is a man aged 55 to 69 with acute or convalescent COVID-19.

The CDR3 region is CASSTQGSEKLFF. As DNA, the CDR3 is TGTGCCAGTAGTACCCAGGGAAGCGAAAAACTGTTTTTT. The chain links TRBV19 to TRBJ1-4; possibly TRBD1 for D (5 bases). The CDR3 is 13 residues long. CDR1 and CDR2 from the germline V gene are LNHDA and SQIVND (reference sequence). V lost 4 bases and J lost 8, with 11 bases in between. Supplemented by reference TRBV19 and TRBJ1-4, the full variable domain reads DGGITQSPKYLFRKEGQNVTLSCEQNLNHDAMYWYRQDPGQGLRLIYYSQIVNDFQKGDIAEGYSVSREKKESFPLTVTSAQKNPTAFYLCASSTQGSEKLFFGSGTQLSVL.

The genes are TRBV9 and TRBJ2-1; D is possibly TRBD2 (5 bases). Trimming removed 0 bases from V and 9 bases from J, with 19 bases in between. CDR1 and CDR2 (germline): SGDLS, YYNGEE. The CDR3 length is 16 residues. CDR3 in DNA: TGTGCCAGCAGCGTAGTCTTGAGGGATCAGGTTGGTGAGCAGTTCTTC. Amino acid sequence: CASSVVLRDQVGEQFF.

The rearrangement uses TRBV19 and TRBJ1-4; 9 nucleotides line up with TRBD1. Germline lookup yields CDR1 LNHDA and CDR2 SQIVND (reference sequence). The length of the CDR3 is 16 residues. The trim removed 4 bases at V and 8 bases at J, leaving 11 bases unmatched. The CDR3 DNA follows: TGTGCCAGTAGTACCCCCAACAGGGGGCGGAACGAAAAACTGTTTTTT. Translated: CASSTPNRGRNEKLFF.

This clone was recorded once. This chain joins TRBV19 and TRBJ2-6; 7 positions match TRBD2. The junction had 5 bases not matched to a gene; V was cut back by 8 bases and J by 1 base. The CDR3 covers 15 residues. Germline V lookup: CDR1 LNHDA, CDR2 SQIVND (reference sequence). The CDR3 DNA follows: TGTGCCAGTCAATGGGGGGGTTCTGGGGCCAACGTCCTGACTTTC. As protein: CASQWGGSGANVLTF.

This sequence joins TRBV20-1 and TRBJ2-3; no reliable D call. Trimming took off 3 bases at V and 5 bases at J, with 12 bases between the two ends. CDR1 is DFQATT and CDR2 is SNEGSKA in the germline V gene (reference sequence). The CDR3 has 13 amino acids. The CDR3 loop is CSASALGLDTQYF. CDR3 in DNA: TGCAGTGCTAGTGCTCTAGGATTAGATACGCAGTATTTT.

The chain has TRBV5-1 and TRBJ2-7; 9 positions match TRBD1. CDR3 length equals 14 residues. Germline V gene data show CDR1 as SGHRS and CDR2 as YFSETQ. V shed 2 bases, J shed 1 base, and the junction held 1 base outside the gene matches. The CDR3 nucleotides read TGCGCCAGCAGCTTCGACAGGGGGTCCTACGAGCAGTACTTC. Protein sequence: CASSFDRGSYEQYF.

The CDR3 protein is CASSPIMSGTGELFF. CDR3 coding DNA: TGTGCCAGCAGCCCCATCATGTCGGGGACCGGGGAGCTGTTTTTT. The chain employs TRBV7-2 and TRBJ2-2; possible D gene TRBD2, 5 bases. V lost 5 bases, J lost 5 bases, and 15 bases lay in between. Germline V gene sequence: CDR1 SGHTA, CDR2 FQGNSA. The length of the CDR3 is 15 residues.

The chain joins TRBV2 to TRBJ1-3; a weak D match, TRBD1 (6 bases). The germline V gene encodes CDR1 SNHLY and CDR2 FYNNEI. The CDR3 spans 13 residues. Trimming stripped 4 bases from V and 4 bases from J, with 8 bases between. Here the CDR3 DNA reads TGTGCCAGCAGTGGGACAGCAGGAAACACCATATATTTT. Translated: CASSGTAGNTIYF.

J is TRBJ2-3 and V is TRBV7-8; no reliable D call. There are 13 residues in the CDR3. V was trimmed by 5 bases and J by 10 bases, leaving 16 bases between them. Germline CDR1 is SGHVS and CDR2 is FQNEAQ. For the CDR3, the DNA is TGTGCCAGCAGCCAAATTACTACCGAGCCGCAGTATTTT. Protein: CASSQITTEPQYF.

A word on this clone: This sample includes further DNA sequences coding for the same CDR3. V usage is TRBV29-1 and J usage is TRBJ1-2; a weak D match, TRBD1 (5 bases). Germline V gene sequence: CDR1 SQVTM, CDR2 ANQGSEA. This CDR3 has 11 residues. The CDR3 protein is CSAGQDYGYTF. The DNA for the CDR3 is TGCAGTGCTGGACAAGACTATGGCTACACCTTC.